This T cell receptor (beta chain) was recovered during a study of CD8 T cells in ankylosing spondylitis. Comments on this clonotype: What it recognizes is unknown.

The length of the CDR3 is 17 residues. V was cut by 4 bases and J by 0 bases, with 16 bases left in between. Findings of the study overall: For ankylosing spondylitis blood, a TCR beta motif of seven to nine highly homologous variants appeared characteristic. It was reported that disease-linked clones were significantly enriched in matched ankylosing spondylitis synovial fluid.

TCRdb analysed the 5' RACE reads with MiXCR anew, one entry per CDR3 protein. The data hold 220,000 or so distinct CDR3 sequences, with roughly a tenth observed a single time. The sequence was collected from a male donor with ankylosing spondylitis or in good health (not recorded which). The sequencing input was blood, either unsorted or a sorted T cell fraction (not recorded which). V usage is TRBV12-3 or TRBV12-4 and J usage is TRBJ2-4; possibly TRBD1 or TRBD2 for D (5 bases each). The CDR3 nucleotides are TGTGCCAGCAGTTGGATCGCCGGGACGGCAGCCAAAAACATTCAGTACTTC. Protein product: CASSWIAGTAAKNIQYF.